These 29 T cell receptor beta chains originate from one sample sequenced in a study of beta chain features in type 1 diabetes. The investigators reverse transcribed all of the isolated RNA, so they sequenced expressed TCRB transcripts. This table comes from immunoSEQ multiplex PCR, and its TCRdb copy is limited to in-frame clones, with some not included. Of approximately 250,000 clones in the sample, about 10% were seen once. The sequencing sample was made of naive CD4+ T cells from blood. Receptor source: a woman between 18 and 29 years old in good health.

This chain connects TRBV18 to TRBJ1-6, with 8 nucleotides matching TRBD1. V shed 6 bases and J 9 bases; nucleotides not matched to a gene: 10. The CDR3 is 15 residues long. CDR1 is KGHSH and CDR2 is LQKENI in the germline V gene. In DNA, the CDR3 is TGTGCCAGCTCGGAGGACAGGGTCTATGGTTCACCCCTCCACTTT. Protein product: CASSEDRVYGSPLHF.

The chain employs TRBV28 and TRBJ2-1; the D gene is possibly TRBD2 (6 bases). Trimming took off 6 bases at V and 2 bases at J, with 8 bases between the two ends. From germline, CDR1 is MDHEN and CDR2 SYDVKM. This CDR3 region has 13 residues. CDR3: CASSTGAYNEQFF. The CDR3 DNA follows: TGTGCCAGCAGCACGGGGGCCTACAATGAGCAGTTCTTC.

This clone showed up just a few times. This chain links TRBV5-1 with TRBJ2-5; 8 nucleotides line up with TRBD2. Trimming at V came to 4 bases and at J to 0 bases, leaving 5 bases not matched to a gene. The CDR3 has 15 amino acids. Per the germline V gene, CDR1 is SGHRS and CDR2 is YFSETQ. The CDR3 region has the DNA TGCGCCAGCAGCCCCCTAGCGGGCAACCAAGAGACCCAGTACTTC. The encoded protein is CASSPLAGNQETQYF. The entire variable domain, with the rest obtained from reference TRBV5-1 and TRBJ2-5, is as follows: KAGVTQTPRYLIKTRGQQVTLSCSPISGHRSVSWYQQTPGQGLQFLFEYFSETQRNKGNFPGRFSGRQFSNSRSEMNVSTLELGDSALYLCASSPLAGNQETQYFGPGTRLLVL.

This clone occurred a few times. The J gene is TRBJ1-1, the V gene TRBV19; 9 bases line up with TRBD1. This CDR3 has 13 residues. J was trimmed by 2 bases and V by 10 bases; bases with no gene match: 5. Germline CDR1 LNHDA, CDR2 SQIVND (reference sequence). CDR3 nucleotide sequence: TGTGCCATCGGGACAGGGAAAAACACTGAAGCTTTCTTT. Translating it yields CAIGTGKNTEAFF.

This sequence joins TRBV11-2 and TRBJ2-7, with 7 nucleotides matching TRBD1. CDR1 is SGHAT and CDR2 is FQNNGV in the germline V gene. Trimming took 5 bases from V and 1 from J; bases not matched to a gene: 8. This CDR3 is built from 15 residues. As DNA, the CDR3 is TGTGCCAGCAGCCTGGAACAGGGGCAGTCCTACGAGCAGTACTTC. Protein sequence: CASSLEQGQSYEQYF.

The chain links TRBV5-4 to TRBJ2-7; D gene ambiguous. Per the germline V gene, CDR1 is SGHNT and CDR2 is YYREEE (reference sequence). Trimming took off 4 bases at V and 2 bases at J, with 10 bases between the two ends. CDR3 length: 13 amino acids. CDR3 DNA: TGTGCCAGCAGCGCCCCGTTAGCCTACGAGCAGTACTTC. Amino acid sequence: CASSAPLAYEQYF.

The V call is TRBV10-3, the J call TRBJ2-2; 7 positions match TRBD1. Germline values: CDR1 ENHRY, CDR2 SYGVKD. The CDR3 sequence is 12 residues long. V dropped 5 bases and J dropped 6; count of bases not matched to a gene: 0. CDR3 DNA: TGTGCCATCAGTACAGGGGCCGGGGAGCTGTTTTTT. Amino acids: CAISTGAGELFF.

The chain joins TRBV28 to TRBJ1-5; the D is unclear. The CDR3 has 13 residues. In germline, CDR1 is MDHEN, CDR2 SYDVKM. Deletions cut 2 bases from V and 2 bases from J, with 4 bases between. This CDR3 reads CASSLLGNQPQHF. For the CDR3, the DNA is TGTGCCAGCAGTTTACTTGGCAATCAGCCCCAGCATTTT.

This clone was detected a few times. The DNA of the CDR3 is TGTGCCAGCTCATCGACAGAAGGTGGGGAAAAACTGTTTTTT. Translating it yields CASSSTEGGEKLFF. The chain combines TRBV18 with TRBJ1-4; D perhaps matches TRBD1 (5 bases). Germline CDR1 reads KGHSH; CDR2 reads LQKENI. V was clipped by 5 bases and J by 8 bases, with 15 bases between them. The CDR3 is made up of 14 amino acids.

This clone was detected a few times. The DNA for the CDR3 is TGTGCCAGCGGGACTAGCGTGAACACCGGGGAGCTGTTTTTT. This encodes CASGTSVNTGELFF. The gene calls are TRBV10-3 and TRBJ2-2; 10 nucleotides line up with TRBD2. With 10 bases clipped from V and 1 base from J, the junction kept 3 bases outside the gene matches. Looked up from germline, CDR1 is ENHRY and CDR2 is SYGVKD. The CDR3 spans 14 residues.

There are a few counts of this clone. The V call is TRBV6-6, the J call TRBJ2-7; maybe TRBD1 (6 bases). The CDR3 has 15 amino acids. Germline values: CDR1 MNHNY, CDR2 SVGAGI (reference sequence). With 6 bases removed from V and 2 bases from J, the gap between germline ends came to 17 bases. CDR3 sequence (DNA): TGTGCCAGCAGCCGAAACAGGGATCTACCCTACGAGCAGTACTTC. Protein sequence: CASSRNRDLPYEQYF.

This chain links TRBV4-1 with TRBJ2-7; a possible D gene is TRBD1 (5 bases). This CDR3 is 14 amino acids long. Trimming stripped 1 base from V and 7 bases from J, with 14 bases between. Germline CDR1 and CDR2: MGHRA and YSYEKL. This chain's CDR3 is CASSQGGPMGEQYF. CDR3 DNA sequence: TGCGCCAGCAGCCAAGGGGGCCCGATGGGGGAGCAGTACTTC.

The table lists this clone with a few counts. V usage is TRBV5-1 and J usage is TRBJ1-5, with a possible D match to TRBD1 (6 bases). Germline CDR1 and CDR2: SGHRS and YFSETQ. CDR3 length equals 15 residues. Trimming stripped 0 bases from V and 3 bases from J, with 10 bases between. The CDR3 protein is CASSLGTEDNQPQHF. The CDR3, as DNA: TGCGCCAGCAGCTTGGGGACAGAAGACAATCAGCCCCAGCATTTT.

There are many counts of this clone. The genes are TRBV4-1 and TRBJ2-5; TRBD1 might be the D (5 bases). With 4 bases removed from V and 5 bases from J, the gap between germline ends came to 11 bases. This CDR3 is built from 13 residues. Germline V lookup: CDR1 MGHRA, CDR2 YSYEKL. This CDR3 is CASSRGEVETQYF. The CDR3 nucleotides are TGCGCCAGCAGCCGGGGCGAGGTGGAGACCCAGTACTTC.

Comments on this clone: One end of the junction does not line up with germline, which may come from a read error. V gene TRBV5-1 combines with J gene TRBJ2-1; the D gene is possibly TRBD1 (5 bases). The CDR3 length is 15 residues. The V gene's germline CDR1 is SGHRS and CDR2 YFSETQ. The CDR3 bases are TGCGCCAGCAGCTTGGGGGGCGGCTCCTACGATGAGCAGTTCTTC. Its translation: CASSLGGGSYDEQFF.

The J gene is TRBJ2-4, the V gene TRBV2; D not certain. Germline CDR1 SNHLY, CDR2 FYNNEI. The ends were cut back, 4 bases at V and 0 bases at J, with 10 bases in the middle. The CDR3 loop spans 15 amino acids. In nucleotides, the CDR3 is TGTGCCAGCAGTGGGCTGAATCAAGCCAAAAACATTCAGTACTTC. Amino acids: CASSGLNQAKNIQYF.

This clone came up a few times. The chain recombines TRBV5-1 with TRBJ1-4, with 7 bases fitting TRBD1. Germline CDR1 SGHRS, CDR2 YFSETQ. The J segment lost 0 bases and the V segment lost 5 bases, leaving 1 base of the junction unmatched. The CDR3 loop spans 14 amino acids. CDR3 in amino acids: CASRGTATNEKLFF. In DNA, the CDR3 is TGCGCCAGCAGGGGGACAGCAACTAATGAAAAACTGTTTTTT.

This clone was seen only a few times. V and J are TRBV10-3 and TRBJ2-2; 10 bases line up with TRBD2. Germline trimming cut 0 bases from V and 0 bases from J; bases unmatched to any gene: 4. The V gene's germline CDR1 is ENHRY and CDR2 SYGVKD. The CDR3 has 18 residues. In DNA, the CDR3 is TGTGCCATCAGTGAGTCTAGGCTAGCGGGGGCGAACACCGGGGAGCTGTTTTTT. Protein sequence: CAISESRLAGANTGELFF.

This clone turned up a few times. DNA for the CDR3: TGTGCCTGGAGTGTACTAATCCCCACAGGGAACTATGGCTACACCTTC. It encodes CAWSVLIPTGNYGYTF. The rearrangement uses TRBV30 and TRBJ1-2; TRBD1 might be the D (6 bases). Germline lookup yields CDR1 GTSNPN and CDR2 SVGIG (reference sequence). The V gene lost 0 bases and the J gene lost 2 bases, with 16 bases spanning the gap. This CDR3 region has 16 residues.

This clone has ten or more counts. V and J are TRBV13 and TRBJ2-4, with D possibly being TRBD1 (5 bases). The germline V gene encodes CDR1 PRHDT and CDR2 FYEKMQ (reference sequence). The CDR3 consists of 14 residues. Trimming removed 8 bases at V and 0 bases at J, with 11 bases between. The CDR3 is CASGLRGAKNIQYF. CDR3 DNA sequence: TGTGCCAGCGGCCTTAGGGGAGCCAAAAACATTCAGTACTTC.

The chain recombines TRBV2 with TRBJ2-7; D is ambiguous. Looked up from germline, CDR1 is SNHLY and CDR2 is FYNNEI. The CDR3 has 14 residues. V was pared by 6 bases and J by 3 bases, with 15 bases between. In nucleotides, the CDR3 is TGTGCCAGCAGCGCAGGCTCGGTTCTCTACGAGCAGTACTTC. Protein product: CASSAGSVLYEQYF.

This clone appeared a few times. The chain combines TRBV6-6 with TRBJ1-1, with D hard to call. Trimming shortened V by 0 bases and J by 1 base, and 6 bases separated the two germline ends. The CDR3 runs 14 residues. The germline gives CDR1 MNHNY, CDR2 SVGAGI (reference sequence). The CDR3 loop reads CASSYSNGNTEAFF. CDR3 nucleotide sequence: TGTGCCAGCAGTTACTCGAACGGGAACACTGAAGCTTTCTTT.

This clone was observed a few times. This chain joins TRBV5-4 and TRBJ2-7; D unclear. The CDR3 length is 13 residues. V gave up 2 bases and J gave up 5 bases, with 11 bases separating them. Looked up from germline, CDR1 is SGHNT and CDR2 is YYREEE (reference sequence). The CDR3 spells CASSLRAAHEQYF. The CDR3 DNA sequence: TGTGCCAGCAGCTTACGAGCCGCCCACGAGCAGTACTTC.

The V gene is TRBV29-1, the J gene TRBJ2-7; 10 positions match TRBD2. Germline CDR1 and CDR2: SQVTM and ANQGSEA. The CDR3 runs 15 residues. With V trimmed by 4 bases and J by 3 bases, 9 bases remained unmatched. This chain's CDR3 is CSVASVSGRRYEQYF. DNA of the CDR3: TGCAGCGTTGCGTCGGTTAGCGGGAGGCGCTACGAGCAGTACTTC.

This clone occurred a few times. V gene TRBV4-1 combines with J gene TRBJ2-3; 9 nucleotides align to TRBD2. This CDR3 has 16 residues. Germline values: CDR1 MGHRA, CDR2 YSYEKL. V trimming: 0 bases; J trimming: 6 bases; junction bases outside the gene matches: 7. The CDR3, as DNA: TGCGCCAGCAGCCAAGATCCCGCTAGCGGGACTGATACGCAGTATTTT. This encodes CASSQDPASGTDTQYF.

The chain recombines TRBV9 with TRBJ1-1; D unclear. Trimming removed 0 bases at V and 8 bases at J, with 8 bases between. Germline V gene sequence: CDR1 SGDLS, CDR2 YYNGEE. This CDR3 comprises 12 residues. The CDR3 region has the DNA TGTGCCAGCAGCGTAGCTGACTCGGAAGCTTTCTTT. This sequence encodes CASSVADSEAFF.

V usage is TRBV5-1 and J usage is TRBJ1-2, with D unclear. Germline V gene sequence: CDR1 SGHRS, CDR2 YFSETQ. The CDR3 is made up of 14 amino acids. Trimming left V 0 bases short and J 4 bases short, with 10 bases between. The CDR3 nucleotides read TGCGCCAGCAGCTTGGGGCAGGTCCTCTATGGCTACACCTTC. It codes for CASSLGQVLYGYTF.

This clone was recorded a few times. The chain recombines TRBV4-1 with TRBJ1-1; 10 bases are a match to TRBD1. V lost 1 base and J lost 4; bases outside the gene matches: 6. CDR3 size: 16 residues. Germline V gives CDR1 MGHRA, CDR2 YSYEKL. CDR3: CASSQVGTGAGTEAFF. Written as DNA, the CDR3 is TGCGCCAGCAGCCAAGTGGGGACAGGGGCAGGCACTGAAGCTTTCTTT.

This clone was seen a few times. The rearrangement joins TRBV30 to TRBJ1-5; the D is unclear. This CDR3 comprises 16 residues. Per the germline V gene, CDR1 is GTSNPN and CDR2 is SVGIG (reference sequence). Between the trimmed V and J ends, which lost 2 bases and 2 bases, there was a span of 16 bases. The CDR3 nucleotides read TGTGCCTGGAGTTTCTGGAGGGCGGTTGGCAATCAGCCCCAGCATTTT. It yields the protein CAWSFWRAVGNQPQHF.